This entry is about one T cell receptor beta chain. The sort gate was single viable CD3+CD4+CD8-CD45RO+ cells for memory CD4+ T cells. TCRdb's copy holds only in-frame clones and misses some; the assay was immunoSEQ multiplex PCR. This sample yields some 41,000 clones, of which roughly 83% are seen a single time; about 0.79% belongs to the top ten. This record comes from a study of memory CD4+ T cells and cytomegalovirus serostatus. Trimming cost V 3 bases and J 0 bases; bases outside gene matches: 3. The CDR3 is 15 amino acids. In germline, CDR1 is SGHRS, CDR2 YFSETQ. This receptor was taken from an adult in good health and CMV-seronegative. The chain couples TRBV5-1 to TRBJ1-3; 7 bases match TRBD1. The sample was memory CD4+ T cells from blood. CDR3 DNA: TGCGCCAGCAGCTCGGGACAGCCCTCTGGAAACACCATATATTTT. Its protein product is CASSSGQPSGNTIYF.